The 22 T cell receptor beta chains listed next were all sequenced from one sample in a study of T cell responses to AZD1222 COVID-19 vaccine. Measured with immunoSEQ multiplex PCR; TCRdb has only the in-frame clones, and not every one. The sample lists 120,000 or so clones; around 89% were seen once. Here the sequenced sample was peripheral blood, taken on day 0 of MenACWY control vaccination. These receptors were collected from an adult in good health.

The chain recombines TRBV11-3 with TRBJ2-5; tentatively, D is TRBD2 (6 bases). From germline, CDR1 is SGHNT and CDR2 YENEEA. This CDR3 spans 15 amino acids. Trimming took off 5 bases at V and 3 bases at J, with 16 bases between the two ends. The CDR3 nucleotides are TGTGCCAGCAGCCTCGGGACGAAGCGGGAAGAGACCCAGTACTTC. It is translated as CASSLGTKREETQYF.

The rearrangement links TRBV24-1 to TRBJ2-1, with 7 bases fitting TRBD2. The CDR3 is 15 residues long. Germline loops: CDR1 KGHDR, CDR2 SFDVKD. The V gene end was trimmed by 9 bases and the J gene end by 9 bases; junction bases not matched to a gene: 16. The CDR3 DNA sequence: TGTGCCACCCGAGGGAGTGCGAGCCAGCGGGGTGAGCAGTTCTTC. Translation: CATRGSASQRGEQFF.

The chain combines TRBV5-1 with TRBJ2-7; possibly TRBD1 or TRBD2 for D (5 bases each). The V end lost 0 bases, the J end lost 0 bases, and 13 bases lay between the germline ends. The length of the CDR3 is 16 residues. Germline values: CDR1 SGHRS, CDR2 YFSETQ. CDR3 coding DNA: TGCGCCAGCAGCTTGGCCGGGACGGTAAGCTCCTACGAGCAGTACTTC. Its protein is CASSLAGTVSSYEQYF.

This clone has more than one count but fewer than ten. The rearrangement uses TRBV5-6 and TRBJ1-5; D is unclear. V was pared by 6 bases and J by 6 bases, with 16 bases between. Germline CDR1 is SGHDT and CDR2 is YYEEEE. The CDR3 covers 14 residues. This chain's CDR3 is CASTAWFNVQPQHF. The CDR3 bases are TGTGCCAGCACCGCTTGGTTCAACGTTCAGCCCCAGCATTTT.

The V gene is TRBV11-2, the J gene TRBJ1-2; 8 nucleotides match TRBD1. Germline-derived CDR1 and CDR2 are SGHAT and FQNNGV. This CDR3 comprises 12 residues. The junction had 2 bases not matched to a gene; V was cut back by 5 bases and J by 6 bases. The CDR3 is CASSRTGNGYTF. The CDR3 bases are TGTGCCAGCAGCCGGACAGGGAATGGCTACACCTTC.

This clone is a singleton in its sample. The genes are TRBV29-1 and TRBJ2-7, with TRBD2 as a possible D gene (5 bases). Germline CDR1 reads SQVTM; CDR2 reads ANQGSEA. The ends were cut back, 4 bases at V and 0 bases at J, with 16 bases in the middle. The CDR3 sequence is 15 residues long. The CDR3 sequence is CSVVFNVGSSYEQYF. The DNA of the CDR3 is TGCAGCGTTGTGTTTAACGTAGGGAGCTCCTACGAGCAGTACTTC.

V and J are TRBV11-3 and TRBJ2-3; 14 bases fit TRBD2. CDR3 size: 18 residues. V lost 5 bases and J lost 7; bases outside the gene matches: 14. CDR1 SGHNT and CDR2 YENEEA come from the germline V gene. CDR3 sequence reads: CASSPRSGLAGGGNTQYF. The DNA of the CDR3 is TGTGCCAGCAGCCCCCGCTCAGGACTAGCGGGGGGTGGGAATACGCAGTATTTT. The variable domain in full, completed from reference TRBV11-3 and TRBJ2-3, reads EAGVVQSPRYKIIEKKQPVAFWCNPISGHNTLYWYLQNLGQGPELLIRYENEEAVDDSQLPKDRFSAERLKGVDSTLKIQPAELGDSAVYLCASSPRSGLAGGGNTQYFGPGTRLTVL.

CDR3 loop: CASSLSLGQTYNEQFF. The CDR3 DNA is TGTGCCAGCAGTTTATCCTTAGGGCAGACGTACAATGAGCAGTTCTTC. The rearrangement uses TRBV27 and TRBJ2-1; D not certain. This CDR3 has 16 residues. Per the germline V gene, CDR1 is MNHEY and CDR2 is SMNVEV (reference sequence). V was trimmed by 0 bases and J by 4 bases, leaving 13 bases between them.

V is TRBV7-9 and J is TRBJ1-4; D is perhaps TRBD1 (5 bases). Germline lookup yields CDR1 SEHNR and CDR2 FQNEAQ (reference sequence). Trimming pared 5 bases from V and 2 bases from J, leaving 18 bases between. CDR3 length: 17 residues. CDR3 residues: CASSPAEQGGTNEKLFF. CDR3 bases: TGTGCCAGCAGCCCCGCCGAGCAGGGAGGGACTAATGAAAAACTGTTTTTT.

This chain connects TRBV5-6 to TRBJ2-1; D is possibly TRBD1 or TRBD2 (5 bases each). CDR1 is SGHDT, CDR2 YYEEEE, per germline. V lost 3 bases to trimming and J lost 6 bases, with 7 bases between them. CDR3 length: 12 amino acids. This CDR3 reads CASSWGSNEQFF. As DNA, the CDR3 is TGTGCCAGCAGCTGGGGGAGCAATGAGCAGTTCTTC.

The chain has TRBV18 and TRBJ2-1, with 9 bases lining up with TRBD2. Germline V gives CDR1 KGHSH, CDR2 LQKENI. CDR3 size: 16 residues. V trimming: 1 base; J trimming: 10 bases; junction bases outside the gene matches: 11. DNA for the CDR3: TGTGCCAGCTCACCACAGTCTATTCGCGGGGGGGTCGAGCAGTTCTTC. Translating it yields CASSPQSIRGGVEQFF.

The rearrangement joins TRBV6-6 to TRBJ2-1; 9 bases are a match to TRBD2. V was clipped by 0 bases and J by 9 bases; unmatched bases: 9. Per the germline V gene, CDR1 is MNHNY and CDR2 is SVGAGI (reference sequence). CDR3 length: 16 amino acids. The CDR3 spells CASSYSFVAGVLEQFF. The DNA of the CDR3 is TGTGCCAGCAGTTACTCGTTTGTAGCGGGAGTTCTTGAGCAGTTCTTC.

The sample holds one count of this clone. This chain links TRBV18 with TRBJ2-3; D perhaps matches TRBD1 (6 bases). The CDR3 has 14 amino acids. With 4 bases removed from V and 4 bases from J, the gap between germline ends came to 12 bases. CDR1 KGHSH and CDR2 LQKENI come from the germline V gene. The CDR3 bases are TGTGCCAGCTCACTCACAGGGTACGCAGATACGCAGTATTTT. It translates to CASSLTGYADTQYF.

The genes are TRBV7-3 and TRBJ1-2; TRBD1 agrees at 10 bases. CDR1 and CDR2 (germline): SGHTA, FQGTGA. The CDR3 has 15 amino acids. The trim removed 5 bases at V and 3 bases at J, leaving 6 bases unmatched. DNA for the CDR3: TGTGCCAGCAGCGCCACCGGGACAGGGGACTATGGCTACACCTTC. Amino acids: CASSATGTGDYGYTF.

The V call is TRBV30, the J call TRBJ1-1; a weak D match, TRBD1 (5 bases). The CDR3 has 15 residues. Per germline, CDR1 GTSNPN and CDR2 SVGIG (reference sequence). V dropped 3 bases and J dropped 0 bases, with 14 bases sitting between them. The CDR3 loop is CAWSGRGRVNTEAFF. The DNA for the CDR3 is TGTGCCTGGAGCGGCCGGGGCAGGGTGAACACTGAAGCTTTCTTT.

This chain links TRBV19 with TRBJ2-2, with 8 nucleotides matching TRBD2. With V trimmed by 6 bases and J by 6 bases, 6 bases remained unmatched. The CDR3 spans 14 residues. In germline, CDR1 is LNHDA, CDR2 SQIVND (reference sequence). CDR3 amino acids: CASSWTSWSGELFF. In DNA, the CDR3 is TGTGCCAGTAGCTGGACTAGCTGGTCCGGGGAGCTGTTTTTT.

This rearrangement joins TRBV5-1 to TRBJ1-6; TRBD1 might be the D (5 bases). CDR3 length equals 15 residues. Trimming cost V 2 bases and J 5 bases, with 11 bases left between them. Germline lookup yields CDR1 SGHRS and CDR2 YFSETQ. The CDR3 DNA sequence: TGCGCCAGCAGCTTAGAGACAGCCAATAATTCACCCCTCCACTTT. Translated, it gives CASSLETANNSPLHF.

The CDR3 sequence: CATSRDLGRDHGYTF. Here the CDR3 DNA reads TGTGCCACCAGCAGAGATCTCGGCAGGGACCATGGCTACACCTTC. V gene TRBV15 combines with J gene TRBJ1-2; weak D call: TRBD1 (5 bases). The CDR3 has 15 residues. Germline CDR1 LNHNV, CDR2 YYDKDF (reference sequence). Deletions cut 0 bases from V and 6 bases from J, with 14 bases between.

The V call is TRBV24-1, the J call TRBJ1-2; 9 bases align to TRBD1. This CDR3 contains 14 residues. Trimming at V came to 8 bases and at J to 4 bases, leaving 7 bases not matched to a gene. Germline V lookup: CDR1 KGHDR, CDR2 SFDVKD. Here the CDR3 reads CATNPGQGPYGYTF. The CDR3 DNA is TGTGCCACCAATCCGGGACAGGGACCCTATGGCTACACCTTC.

The gene calls are TRBV5-1 and TRBJ1-3, with D possibly being TRBD1 (6 bases). V lost 4 bases and J 8 bases, leaving 16 bases between the germline ends. This CDR3 spans 14 amino acids. CDR1 is SGHRS and CDR2 is YFSETQ in the germline V gene. DNA for the CDR3: TGCGCCAGCAGCCGAAAGACAGGCGGGGACACCATATATTTT. Amino acids: CASSRKTGGDTIYF.

The chain uses TRBV19 and TRBJ2-1; 7 bases line up with TRBD2. J lost 4 bases, V lost 3 bases, and 3 bases had no gene match. Germline V gives CDR1 LNHDA, CDR2 SQIVND (reference sequence). The CDR3 covers 14 residues. The CDR3 DNA reads TGTGCCAGTAGTATTGGACTAGTATACAATGAGCAGTTCTTC. Its translation is CASSIGLVYNEQFF.

The chain joins TRBV27 to TRBJ1-5; TRBD1 matches at 11 bases. The CDR3 is made up of 17 amino acids. Looked up from germline, CDR1 is MNHEY and CDR2 is SMNVEV (reference sequence). After removal of 6 bases from V and 3 bases from J, the junction contained 10 bases not matched to a gene. The CDR3 DNA is TGTGCCAGCAGCCCGGACAGGGGGCGGTTTGACAATCAGCCCCAGCATTTT. This translates into CASSPDRGRFDNQPQHF.